The present entry profiles one TCR beta chain with its context. Its target is not known. These data are taken from a study of CD8+ T cells in alopecia areata. Findings and limits, study-wide: Lesional scalp exceeded normal scalp in clonality, especially in alopecia totalis/universalis. With patients, TCR sharing proved less clear than in mice, a difference possibly related to HLA. Resident alphabeta T cells of normal skin are also sequenced in scalp samples.

The sequencing template was cDNA reverse transcribed from extracted RNA. Assay used: immunoSEQ multiplex PCR; TCRdb lists only in-frame clones, some missing. The sample yields approximately 58,000 clones, 44% seen once. Between the trimmed V and J ends, which lost 2 bases and 5 bases, there was a span of 15 bases. The CDR3 has 15 residues. Germline lookup yields CDR1 SGHTA and CDR2 FQGTGA. The material sequenced was NKG2D-low CD8+ T cells sorted from blood. The sequence derives from a human donor with alopecia areata. This chain connects TRBV7-3 to TRBJ2-5, with D tentatively TRBD1 or TRBD2 (6 bases each). The CDR3 bases are TGTGCCAGCAGCTTAGGGGGCGGGACTCACGAGACCCAGTACTTC. Its translation: CASSLGGGTHETQYF.